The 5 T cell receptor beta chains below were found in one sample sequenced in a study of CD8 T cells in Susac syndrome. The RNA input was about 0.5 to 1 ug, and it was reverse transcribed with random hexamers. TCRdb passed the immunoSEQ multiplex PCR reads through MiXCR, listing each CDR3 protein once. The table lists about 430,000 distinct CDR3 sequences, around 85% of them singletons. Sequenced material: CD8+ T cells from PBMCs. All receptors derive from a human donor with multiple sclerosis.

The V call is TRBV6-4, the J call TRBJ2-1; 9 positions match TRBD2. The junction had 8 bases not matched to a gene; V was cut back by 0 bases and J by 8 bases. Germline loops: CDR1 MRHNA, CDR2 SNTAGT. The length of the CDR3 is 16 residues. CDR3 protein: CASSDSSSGMYDEQFF. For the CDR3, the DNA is TGTGCCAGCAGTGACTCCTCTAGCGGGATGTACGATGAGCAGTTCTTC.

The CDR3 sequence: CASAQGVSPDTQYF. Written as DNA, the CDR3 is TGTGCCAGCGCACAGGGGGTTAGCCCAGATACGCAGTATTTT. This chain connects TRBV10-3 to TRBJ2-3, with 8 bases matching TRBD1. The trim removed 10 bases at V and 4 bases at J, leaving 10 bases unmatched. The CDR3 runs to 14 residues. Germline V gene data show CDR1 as ENHRY and CDR2 as SYGVKD.

CDR3 DNA sequence: TGTGCCAGTAGTATGACTAGCCCACAAGAGACCCAGTACTTC. It specifies CASSMTSPQETQYF. The genes are TRBV19 and TRBJ2-5; 7 positions match TRBD2. CDR1 is LNHDA, CDR2 SQIVND, per germline (reference sequence). V trimming: 3 bases; J trimming: 2 bases; junction bases outside the gene matches: 3. This CDR3 contains 14 residues.

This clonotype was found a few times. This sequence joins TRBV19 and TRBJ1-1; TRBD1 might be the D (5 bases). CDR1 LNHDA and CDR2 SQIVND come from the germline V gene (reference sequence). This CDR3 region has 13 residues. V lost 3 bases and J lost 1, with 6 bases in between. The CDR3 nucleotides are TGTGCCAGTAGTATTGGGGCGAACACTGAAGCTTTCTTT. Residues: CASSIGANTEAFF.

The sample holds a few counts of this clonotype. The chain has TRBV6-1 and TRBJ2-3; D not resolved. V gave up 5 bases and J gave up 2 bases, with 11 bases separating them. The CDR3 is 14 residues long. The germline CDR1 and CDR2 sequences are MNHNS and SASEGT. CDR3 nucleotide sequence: TGTGCCAGCAGTTCCCTCGGGCCCACAGATACGCAGTATTTT. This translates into CASSSLGPTDTQYF.